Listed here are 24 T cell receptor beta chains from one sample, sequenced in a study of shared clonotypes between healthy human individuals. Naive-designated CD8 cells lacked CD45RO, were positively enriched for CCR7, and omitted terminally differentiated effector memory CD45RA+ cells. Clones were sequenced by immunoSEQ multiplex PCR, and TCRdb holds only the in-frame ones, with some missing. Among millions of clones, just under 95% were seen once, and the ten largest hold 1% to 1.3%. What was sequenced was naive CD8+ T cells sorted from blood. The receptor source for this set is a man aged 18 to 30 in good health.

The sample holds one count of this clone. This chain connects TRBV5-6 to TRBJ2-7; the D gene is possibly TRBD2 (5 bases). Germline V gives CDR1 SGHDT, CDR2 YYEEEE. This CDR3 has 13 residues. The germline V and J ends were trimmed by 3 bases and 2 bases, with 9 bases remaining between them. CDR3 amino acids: CASSSPGTYEQYF. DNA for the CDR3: TGTGCCAGCAGCTCCCCCGGGACCTACGAGCAGTACTTC.

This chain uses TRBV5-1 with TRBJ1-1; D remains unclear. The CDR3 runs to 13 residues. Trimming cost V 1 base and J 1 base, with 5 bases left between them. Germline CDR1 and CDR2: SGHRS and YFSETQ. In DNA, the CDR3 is TGCGCCAGCAGCTTGCACCGGAACACTGAAGCTTTCTTT. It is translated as CASSLHRNTEAFF. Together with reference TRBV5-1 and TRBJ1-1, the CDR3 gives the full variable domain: KAGVTQTPRYLIKTRGQQVTLSCSPISGHRSVSWYQQTPGQGLQFLFEYFSETQRNKGNFPGRFSGRQFSNSRSEMNVSTLELGDSALYLCASSLHRNTEAFFGQGTRLTVV.

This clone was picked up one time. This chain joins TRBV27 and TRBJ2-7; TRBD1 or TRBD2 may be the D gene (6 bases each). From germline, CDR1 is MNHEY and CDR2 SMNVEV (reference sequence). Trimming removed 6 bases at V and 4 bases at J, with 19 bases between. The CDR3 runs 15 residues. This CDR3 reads CASRQGGLLMYEQYF. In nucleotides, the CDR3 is TGTGCCAGCAGGCAAGGGGGACTGTTAATGTACGAGCAGTACTTC.

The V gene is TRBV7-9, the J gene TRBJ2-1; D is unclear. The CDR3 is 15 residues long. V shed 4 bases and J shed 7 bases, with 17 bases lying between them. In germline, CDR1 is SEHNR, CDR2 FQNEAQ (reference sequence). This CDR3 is CASSYKIETRNEQFF. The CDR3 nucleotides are TGTGCCAGCAGCTATAAGATAGAGACGAGGAATGAGCAGTTCTTC.

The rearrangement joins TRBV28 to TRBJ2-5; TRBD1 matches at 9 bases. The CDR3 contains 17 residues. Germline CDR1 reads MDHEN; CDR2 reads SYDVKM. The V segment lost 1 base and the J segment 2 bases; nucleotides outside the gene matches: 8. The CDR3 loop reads CASSLFLGTGLQETQYF. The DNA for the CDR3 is TGTGCCAGCAGTTTATTTTTGGGGACAGGGCTTCAAGAGACCCAGTACTTC.

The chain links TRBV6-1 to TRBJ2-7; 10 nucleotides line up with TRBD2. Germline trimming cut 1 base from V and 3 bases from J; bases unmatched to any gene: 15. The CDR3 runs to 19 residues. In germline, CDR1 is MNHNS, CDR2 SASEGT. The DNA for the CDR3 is TGTGCCAGCAGTGAAGGATTCGTAAGCGGGGGGGATATAGGCTACGAGCAGTACTTC. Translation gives CASSEGFVSGGDIGYEQYF.

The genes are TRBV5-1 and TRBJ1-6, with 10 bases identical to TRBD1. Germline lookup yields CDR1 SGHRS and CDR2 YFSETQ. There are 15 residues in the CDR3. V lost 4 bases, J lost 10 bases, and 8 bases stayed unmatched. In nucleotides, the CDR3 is TGCGCCAGCAGCCTAGACAGGGGGCTTGACTCACCCCTCCACTTT. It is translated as CASSLDRGLDSPLHF.

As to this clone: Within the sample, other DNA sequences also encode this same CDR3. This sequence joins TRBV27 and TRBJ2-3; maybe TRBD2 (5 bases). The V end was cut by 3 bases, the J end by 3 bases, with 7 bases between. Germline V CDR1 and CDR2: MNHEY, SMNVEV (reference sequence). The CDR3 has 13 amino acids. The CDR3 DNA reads TGTGCCAGCAGTTTCGGGGTGACAGATACGCAGTATTTT. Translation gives CASSFGVTDTQYF.

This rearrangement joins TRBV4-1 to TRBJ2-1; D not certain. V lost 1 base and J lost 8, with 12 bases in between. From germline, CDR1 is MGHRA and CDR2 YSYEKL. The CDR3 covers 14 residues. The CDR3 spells CASSQATAPHEQFF. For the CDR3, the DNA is TGCGCCAGCAGCCAAGCTACCGCACCCCATGAGCAGTTCTTC.

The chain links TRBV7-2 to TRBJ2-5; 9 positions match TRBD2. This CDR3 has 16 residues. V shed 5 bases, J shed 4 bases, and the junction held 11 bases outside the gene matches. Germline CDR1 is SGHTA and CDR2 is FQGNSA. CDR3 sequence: CASSPRSAGGAETQYF. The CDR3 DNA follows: TGTGCCAGCAGCCCCAGGTCAGCGGGAGGCGCAGAGACCCAGTACTTC. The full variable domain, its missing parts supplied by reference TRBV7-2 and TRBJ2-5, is GAGVSQSPSNKVTEKGKDVELRCDPISGHTALYWYRQSLGQGLEFLIYFQGNSAPDKSGLPSDRFSAERTGGSVSTLTIQRTQQEDSAVYLCASSPRSAGGAETQYFGPGTRLLVL.

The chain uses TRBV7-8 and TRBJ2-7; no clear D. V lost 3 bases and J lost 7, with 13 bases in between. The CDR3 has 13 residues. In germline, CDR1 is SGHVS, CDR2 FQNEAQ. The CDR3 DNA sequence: TGTGCCAGCAGCTTGGGATCTGTGTGGGAGCAGTACTTC. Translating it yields CASSLGSVWEQYF.

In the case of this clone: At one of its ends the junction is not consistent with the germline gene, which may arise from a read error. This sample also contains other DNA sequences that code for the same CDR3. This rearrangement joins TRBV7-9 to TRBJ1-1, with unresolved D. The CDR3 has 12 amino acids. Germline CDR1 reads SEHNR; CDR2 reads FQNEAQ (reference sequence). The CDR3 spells CASSLVNSEAFF. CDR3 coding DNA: TGTGCCAGCAGCTTAGTCAACAGTGAAGCTTTCTTT.

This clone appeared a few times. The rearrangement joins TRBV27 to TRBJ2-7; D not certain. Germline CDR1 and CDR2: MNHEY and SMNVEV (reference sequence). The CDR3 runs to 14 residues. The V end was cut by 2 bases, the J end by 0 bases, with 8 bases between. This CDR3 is CASSLKRASYEQYF. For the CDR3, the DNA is TGTGCCAGCAGTTTAAAACGGGCCTCCTACGAGCAGTACTTC.

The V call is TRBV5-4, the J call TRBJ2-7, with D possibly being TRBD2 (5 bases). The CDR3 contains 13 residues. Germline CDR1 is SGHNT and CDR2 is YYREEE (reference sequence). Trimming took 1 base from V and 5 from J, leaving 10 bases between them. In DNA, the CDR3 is TGTGCCAGCAGCTTGACAAACGGGAACGAGCAGTACTTC. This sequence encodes CASSLTNGNEQYF.

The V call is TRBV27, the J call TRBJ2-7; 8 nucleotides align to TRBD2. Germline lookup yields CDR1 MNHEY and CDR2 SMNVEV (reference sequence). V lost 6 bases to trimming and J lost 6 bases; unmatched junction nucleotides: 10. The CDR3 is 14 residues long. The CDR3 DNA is TGTGCCAGCAGGAAAGCGGGAGCGGGGAGCGAGCAGTACTTC. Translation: CASRKAGAGSEQYF.

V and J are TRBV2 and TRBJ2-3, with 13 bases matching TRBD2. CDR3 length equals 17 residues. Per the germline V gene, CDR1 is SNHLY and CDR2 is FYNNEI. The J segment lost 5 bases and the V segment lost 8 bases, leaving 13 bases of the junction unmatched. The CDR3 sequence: CASGRLAGGGYGDTQYF. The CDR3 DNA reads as TGTGCCAGCGGCAGACTAGCGGGGGGAGGTTATGGAGATACGCAGTATTTT.

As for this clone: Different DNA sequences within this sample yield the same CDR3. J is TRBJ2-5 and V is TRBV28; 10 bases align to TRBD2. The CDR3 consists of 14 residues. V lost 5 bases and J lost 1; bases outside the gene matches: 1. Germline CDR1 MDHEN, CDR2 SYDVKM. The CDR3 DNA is TGTGCCAGCAGTATAGCGGGGGGCCAAGAGACCCAGTACTTC. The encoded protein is CASSIAGGQETQYF.

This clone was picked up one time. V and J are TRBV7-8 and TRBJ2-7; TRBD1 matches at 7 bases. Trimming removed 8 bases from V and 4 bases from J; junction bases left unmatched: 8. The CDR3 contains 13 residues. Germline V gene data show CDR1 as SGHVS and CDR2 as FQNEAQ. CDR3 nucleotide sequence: TGTGCCAGCGGAGACAGGGAGAATTACGAGCAGTACTTC. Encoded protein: CASGDRENYEQYF.

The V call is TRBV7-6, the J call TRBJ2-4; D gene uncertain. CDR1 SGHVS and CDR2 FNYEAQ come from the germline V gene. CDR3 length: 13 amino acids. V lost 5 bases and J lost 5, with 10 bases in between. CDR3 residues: CASSPGVENIQYF. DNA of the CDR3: TGTGCCAGCAGCCCAGGAGTCGAAAACATTCAGTACTTC.

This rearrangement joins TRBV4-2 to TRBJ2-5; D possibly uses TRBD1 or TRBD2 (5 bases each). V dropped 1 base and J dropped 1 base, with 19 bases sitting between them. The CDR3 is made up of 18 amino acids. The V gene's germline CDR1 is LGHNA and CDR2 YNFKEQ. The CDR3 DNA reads TGTGCCAGCAGCCAAGGGGTTCCCGGGACGGCACTCCAAGAGACCCAGTACTTC. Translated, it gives CASSQGVPGTALQETQYF.

DNA for the CDR3: TGTGCCAGCAGCTTGCAGCAACGGATAGTAGAGACCCAGTACTTC. Translation: CASSLQQRIVETQYF. This chain links TRBV5-8 with TRBJ2-5; D uncertain. The germline gives CDR1 SGHTS, CDR2 YDEGEE. This CDR3 comprises 15 residues. V was trimmed by 1 base and J by 4 bases, leaving 14 bases between them.

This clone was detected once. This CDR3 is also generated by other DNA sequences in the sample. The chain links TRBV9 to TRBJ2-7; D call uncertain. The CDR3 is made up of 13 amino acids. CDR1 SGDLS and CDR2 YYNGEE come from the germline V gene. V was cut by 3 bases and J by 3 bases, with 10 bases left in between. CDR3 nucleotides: TGTGCCAGCAGCGCGGGCCTTAACTACGAGCAGTACTTC. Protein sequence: CASSAGLNYEQYF.

CDR3 residues: CASSLVEADTQYF. The CDR3 nucleotides read TGTGCCAGCAGTTTGGTAGAGGCGGATACGCAGTATTTT. V usage is TRBV27 and J usage is TRBJ2-3; D remains unclear. Trimming took off 3 bases at V and 6 bases at J, with 10 bases between the two ends. CDR3 length: 13 amino acids. Germline V CDR1 and CDR2: MNHEY, SMNVEV (reference sequence).

The CDR3 here is CASSFGGLEETQYF. Here the CDR3 DNA reads TGTGCCAGCAGCTTCGGGGGGCTGGAAGAGACCCAGTACTTC. The V call is TRBV5-6, the J call TRBJ2-5, with TRBD2 as a possible D gene (7 bases). CDR1 and CDR2 (germline): SGHDT, YYEEEE. The CDR3 runs to 14 residues. V dropped 2 bases and J dropped 3 bases, with 11 bases sitting between them.